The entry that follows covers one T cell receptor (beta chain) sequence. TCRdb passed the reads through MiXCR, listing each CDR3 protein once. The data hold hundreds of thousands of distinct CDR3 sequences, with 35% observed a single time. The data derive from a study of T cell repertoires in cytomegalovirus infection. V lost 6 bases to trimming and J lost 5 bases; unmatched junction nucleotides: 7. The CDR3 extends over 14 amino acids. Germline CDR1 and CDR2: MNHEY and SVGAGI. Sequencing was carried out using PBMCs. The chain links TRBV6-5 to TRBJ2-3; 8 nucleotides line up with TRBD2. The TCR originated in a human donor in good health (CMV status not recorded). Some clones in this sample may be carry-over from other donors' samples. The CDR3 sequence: CASSGRASEDTQYF. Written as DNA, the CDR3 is TGTGCCAGCAGCGGGAGGGCCTCGGAAGATACGCAGTATTTT.